These 12 T cell receptor beta chains originate from one sample sequenced in a study of CD8+ T cells in alopecia areata. Once RNA had been extracted, it was reverse transcribed into cDNA to act as the sequencing template. Method: immunoSEQ multiplex PCR; TCRdb's copy keeps in-frame clones and lacks some. The sample carries some 160,000 clones, less than 75% recorded once. The sample consisted of CD8+ T cells sorted from blood. These receptors all come from a human donor in good health.

The sample holds a few counts of this clone. The chain is built from TRBV29-1 and TRBJ2-2, with D hard to call. V was pared by 0 bases and J by 6 bases, with 8 bases between. CDR1 SQVTM and CDR2 ANQGSEA come from the germline V gene. The CDR3 has 13 amino acids. CDR3 nucleotide sequence: TGCAGCGTTGAAGATCACCCCGCCGGGGAGCTGTTTTTT. Protein sequence: CSVEDHPAGELFF.

The V call is TRBV27, the J call TRBJ2-7, with D maybe TRBD2 (5 bases). Germline lookup yields CDR1 MNHEY and CDR2 SMNVEV (reference sequence). Deletions cut 5 bases from V and 3 bases from J, with 23 bases between. The CDR3 covers 17 residues. CDR3 coding DNA: TGTGCCAGCAGTGGACTTCCCGTGGGCGCCGACTACTACGAGCAGTACTTC. Encoded protein: CASSGLPVGADYYEQYF.

This chain connects TRBV29-1 to TRBJ2-1; D is uncertain. The V end was cut by 2 bases, the J end by 3 bases, with 5 bases between. Germline assignment: CDR1 SQVTM and CDR2 ANQGSEA. The CDR3 is 12 amino acids. The CDR3, as DNA: TGCAGCGTTGAAACTAACTACAATGAGCAGTTCTTC. This translates into CSVETNYNEQFF.

In the case of this clone: Other DNA sequences from this sample encode an identical CDR3 as well. V usage is TRBV29-1 and J usage is TRBJ2-7; no clear D gene. Trimming stripped 0 bases from V and 0 bases from J, with 6 bases between. The CDR3 sequence is 13 residues long. In germline, CDR1 is SQVTM, CDR2 ANQGSEA. CDR3 coding DNA: TGCAGCGTTGAAGAACTGGGCTCCTACGAGCAGTACTTC. Its protein is CSVEELGSYEQYF.

The DNA for the CDR3 is TGCAGCCTCCCATGGGTACAGAGAACCTACGAGCAGTACTTC. It translates to CSLPWVQRTYEQYF. The chain carries TRBV29-1 and TRBJ2-7; D is ambiguous. V was clipped by 8 bases and J by 2 bases, with 19 bases between them. Germline-derived CDR1 and CDR2 are SQVTM and ANQGSEA. The CDR3 spans 14 residues.

V gene TRBV2 combines with J gene TRBJ1-5; 9 bases are shared with TRBD1. There are 14 residues in the CDR3. Germline lookup yields CDR1 SNHLY and CDR2 FYNNEI. V dropped 6 bases and J dropped 4; count of bases not matched to a gene: 4. CDR3 coding DNA: TGTGCCAGCAGGACCGGGACAGGGAATCAGCCCCAGCATTTT. The encoded protein is CASRTGTGNQPQHF.

The V call is TRBV7-9, the J call TRBJ2-5, with D unresolved. V was cut by 0 bases and J by 4 bases, with 3 bases left in between. The CDR3 runs to 12 residues. Germline lookup yields CDR1 SEHNR and CDR2 FQNEAQ (reference sequence). CDR3 loop: CASSLALETQYF. The CDR3 coding sequence is TGTGCCAGCAGCTTAGCGTTAGAGACCCAGTACTTC. Variable domain in full (rest from reference TRBV7-9 and TRBJ2-5): DTGVSQNPRHKITKRGQNVTFRCDPISEHNRLYWYRQTLGQGPEFLTYFQNEAQLEKSRLLSDRFSAERPKGSFSTLEIQRTEQGDSAMYLCASSLALETQYFGPGTRLLVL.

V usage is TRBV29-1 and J usage is TRBJ1-2; a weak D match, TRBD1 (6 bases). V was cut by 6 bases and J by 4 bases, with 21 bases left in between. CDR1 SQVTM and CDR2 ANQGSEA come from the germline V gene. The CDR3 is made up of 15 amino acids. In DNA, the CDR3 is TGCAGCGTGCAACTACCCACGACAGGCGGCTATGGCTACACCTTC. Translation: CSVQLPTTGGYGYTF.

The chain uses TRBV5-4 and TRBJ2-3; possible D gene TRBD2, 6 bases. The germline gives CDR1 SGHNT, CDR2 YYREEE (reference sequence). V lost 2 bases and J 0 bases, leaving 19 bases between the germline ends. This CDR3 is 18 amino acids long. The CDR3: CASSFRVLAGTSTDTQYF. The CDR3 region has the DNA TGTGCCAGCAGCTTCCGGGTGTTGGCGGGAACTAGCACAGATACGCAGTATTTT.

The chain recombines TRBV30 with TRBJ1-5; D is ambiguous. The germline gives CDR1 GTSNPN, CDR2 SVGIG (reference sequence). CDR3 length equals 17 residues. V was shortened by 0 bases and J by 5 bases, with 20 bases between the two germline ends. CDR3 nucleotide sequence: TGTGCCTGGAGTGTACCGAGAGTAGACCCACAAGATCAGCCCCAGCATTTT. Its translation: CAWSVPRVDPQDQPQHF.

The chain links TRBV29-1 to TRBJ2-7; perhaps TRBD2 as D (6 bases). The germline V gene has CDR1 SQVTM and CDR2 ANQGSEA. The V end lost 4 bases, the J end lost 1 base, and 11 bases lay between the germline ends. The CDR3 is 13 amino acids. This chain's CDR3 is CSVGSGLSYEQYF. As DNA, the CDR3 is TGCAGCGTTGGCAGCGGGTTGTCCTACGAGCAGTACTTC.

The chain carries TRBV11-2 and TRBJ1-5; D is unclear. This CDR3 region has 14 residues. Trimming stripped 5 bases from V and 0 bases from J, with 8 bases between. Germline V gene lookup returns CDR1 SGHAT and CDR2 FQNNGV. CDR3 DNA sequence: TGTGCCAGCAGCGCGGCAGATAGCAATCAGCCCCAGCATTTT. It yields the protein CASSAADSNQPQHF.